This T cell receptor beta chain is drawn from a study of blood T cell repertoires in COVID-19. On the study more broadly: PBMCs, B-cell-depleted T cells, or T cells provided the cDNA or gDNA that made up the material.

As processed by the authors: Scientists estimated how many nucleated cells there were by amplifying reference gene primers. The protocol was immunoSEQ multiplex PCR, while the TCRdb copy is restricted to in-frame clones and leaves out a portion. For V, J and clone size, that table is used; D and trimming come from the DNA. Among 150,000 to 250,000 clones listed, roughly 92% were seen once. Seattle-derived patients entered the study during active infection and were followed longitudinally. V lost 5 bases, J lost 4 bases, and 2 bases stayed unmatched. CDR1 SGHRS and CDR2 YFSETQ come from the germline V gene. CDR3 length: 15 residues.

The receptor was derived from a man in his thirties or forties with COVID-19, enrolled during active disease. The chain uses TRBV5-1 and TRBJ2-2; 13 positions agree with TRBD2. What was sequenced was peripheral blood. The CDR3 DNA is TGCGCCAGCAGGCGACTAGCGGGGGGCACCGGGGAGCTGTTTTTT. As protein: CASRRLAGGTGELFF.